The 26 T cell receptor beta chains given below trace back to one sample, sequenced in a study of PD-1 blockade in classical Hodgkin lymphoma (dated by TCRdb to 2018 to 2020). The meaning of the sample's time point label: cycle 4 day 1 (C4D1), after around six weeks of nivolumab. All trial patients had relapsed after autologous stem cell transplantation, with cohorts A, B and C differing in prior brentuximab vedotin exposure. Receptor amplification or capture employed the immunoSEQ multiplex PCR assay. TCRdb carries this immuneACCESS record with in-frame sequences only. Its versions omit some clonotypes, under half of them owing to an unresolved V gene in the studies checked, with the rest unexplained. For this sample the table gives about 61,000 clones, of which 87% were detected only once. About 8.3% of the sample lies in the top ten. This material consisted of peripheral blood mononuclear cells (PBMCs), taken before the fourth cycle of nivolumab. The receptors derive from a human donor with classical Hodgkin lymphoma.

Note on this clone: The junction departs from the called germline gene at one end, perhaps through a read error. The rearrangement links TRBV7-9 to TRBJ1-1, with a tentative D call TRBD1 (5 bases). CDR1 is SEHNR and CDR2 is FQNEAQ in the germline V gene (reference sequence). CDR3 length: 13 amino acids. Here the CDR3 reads CASSSRQNTEDFF. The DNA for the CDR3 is TGTGCCAGCAGCTCCCGACAGAACACTGAAGATTTCTTT.

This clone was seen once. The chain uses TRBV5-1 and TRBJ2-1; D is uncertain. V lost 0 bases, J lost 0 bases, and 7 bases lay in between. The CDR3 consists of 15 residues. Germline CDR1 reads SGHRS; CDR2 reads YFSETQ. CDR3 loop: CASSLAPGSYNEQFF. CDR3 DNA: TGCGCCAGCAGCTTGGCCCCTGGCTCCTACAATGAGCAGTTCTTC. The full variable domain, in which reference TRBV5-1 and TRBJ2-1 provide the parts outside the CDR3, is KAGVTQTPRYLIKTRGQQVTLSCSPISGHRSVSWYQQTPGQGLQFLFEYFSETQRNKGNFPGRFSGRQFSNSRSEMNVSTLELGDSALYLCASSLAPGSYNEQFFGPGTRLTVL.

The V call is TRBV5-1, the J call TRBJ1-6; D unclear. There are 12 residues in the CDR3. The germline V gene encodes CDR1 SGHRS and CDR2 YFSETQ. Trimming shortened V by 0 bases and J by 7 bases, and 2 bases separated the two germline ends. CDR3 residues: CASSLANSPLHF. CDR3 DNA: TGCGCCAGCAGCTTGGCAAATTCACCCCTCCACTTT.

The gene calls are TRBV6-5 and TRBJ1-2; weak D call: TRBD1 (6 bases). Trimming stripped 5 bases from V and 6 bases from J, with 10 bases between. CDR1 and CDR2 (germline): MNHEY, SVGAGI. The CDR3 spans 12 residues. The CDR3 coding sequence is TGTGCCAGCAGTCTAGACAGGCATGGCTACACCTTC. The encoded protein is CASSLDRHGYTF.

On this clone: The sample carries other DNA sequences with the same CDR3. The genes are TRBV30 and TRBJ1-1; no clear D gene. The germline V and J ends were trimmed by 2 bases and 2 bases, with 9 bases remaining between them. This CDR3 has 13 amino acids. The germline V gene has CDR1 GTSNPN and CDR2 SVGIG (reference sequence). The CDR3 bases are TGTGCCTGGAGTCGCGGCAGCAACACTGAAGCTTTCTTT. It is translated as CAWSRGSNTEAFF. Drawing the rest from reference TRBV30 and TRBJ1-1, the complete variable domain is SQTIHQWPATLVQPVGSPLSLECTVEGTSNPNLYWYRQAAGRGLQLLFYSVGIGQISSEVPQNLSASRPQDRQFILSSKKLLLSDSGFYLCAWSRGSNTEAFFGQGTRLTVV.

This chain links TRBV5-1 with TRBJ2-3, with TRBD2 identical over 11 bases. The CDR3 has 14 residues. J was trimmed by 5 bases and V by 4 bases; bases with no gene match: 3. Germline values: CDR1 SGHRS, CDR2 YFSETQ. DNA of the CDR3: TGCGCCAGCAGCGTAGCGGGGGGGAGAGATACGCAGTATTTT. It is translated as CASSVAGGRDTQYF.

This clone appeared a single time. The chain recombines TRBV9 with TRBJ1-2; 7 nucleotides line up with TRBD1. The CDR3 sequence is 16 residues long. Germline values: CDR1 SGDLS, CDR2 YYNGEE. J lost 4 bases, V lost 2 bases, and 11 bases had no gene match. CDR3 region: CASSVGGQDPRYGYTF. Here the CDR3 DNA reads TGTGCCAGCAGCGTCGGAGGACAGGATCCCCGCTATGGCTACACCTTC.

In DNA form, the CDR3 reads TGTGCCAATACCCGGACAGGCCATGCCTACGAGCAGTACTTC. Translating it yields CANTRTGHAYEQYF. This chain uses TRBV25-1 with TRBJ2-7, with 7 bases fitting TRBD1. Losses at the gene ends were 10 bases for V and 2 bases for J; bases not matched to a gene: 11. The CDR3 runs 14 residues. Germline CDR1 and CDR2: MGHDK and SYGVNS.

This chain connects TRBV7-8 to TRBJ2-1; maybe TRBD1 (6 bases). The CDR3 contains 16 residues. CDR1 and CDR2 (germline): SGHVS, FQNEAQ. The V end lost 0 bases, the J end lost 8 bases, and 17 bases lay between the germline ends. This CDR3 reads CASSLARLGDTDEQFF. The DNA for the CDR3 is TGTGCCAGCAGCTTAGCCAGGCTGGGGGACACGGATGAGCAGTTCTTC. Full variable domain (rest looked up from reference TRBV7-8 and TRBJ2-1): GAGVSQSPRYKVAKRGQDVALRCDPISGHVSLFWYQQALGQGPEFLTYFQNEAQLDKSGLPSDRFFAERPEGSVSTLKIQRTQQEDSAVYLCASSLARLGDTDEQFFGPGTRLTVL.

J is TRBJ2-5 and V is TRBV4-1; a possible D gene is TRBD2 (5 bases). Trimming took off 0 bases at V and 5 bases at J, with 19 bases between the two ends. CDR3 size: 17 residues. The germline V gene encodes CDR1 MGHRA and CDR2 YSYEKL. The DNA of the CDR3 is TGCGCCAGCAGCCAAGATCGCGGGTGGGAAGCCGACGAGACCCAGTACTTC. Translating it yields CASSQDRGWEADETQYF.

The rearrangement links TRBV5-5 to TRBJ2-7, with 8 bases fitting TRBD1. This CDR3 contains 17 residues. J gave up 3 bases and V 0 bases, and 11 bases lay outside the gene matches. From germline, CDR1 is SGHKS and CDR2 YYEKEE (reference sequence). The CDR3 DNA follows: TGTGCCAGCAGCTTGGCCGGACAGGGAGGAATTGGCTACGAGCAGTACTTC. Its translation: CASSLAGQGGIGYEQYF.

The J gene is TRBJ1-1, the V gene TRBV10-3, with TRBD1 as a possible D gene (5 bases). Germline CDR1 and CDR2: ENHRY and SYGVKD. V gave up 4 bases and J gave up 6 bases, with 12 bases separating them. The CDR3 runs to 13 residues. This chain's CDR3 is CAISARSGPEAFF. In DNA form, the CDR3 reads TGTGCCATCAGTGCCCGTTCGGGGCCTGAAGCTTTCTTT.

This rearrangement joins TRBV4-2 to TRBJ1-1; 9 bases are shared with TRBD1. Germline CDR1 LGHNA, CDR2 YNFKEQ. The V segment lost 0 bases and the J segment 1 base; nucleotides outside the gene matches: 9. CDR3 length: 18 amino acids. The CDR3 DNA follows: TGTGCCAGCAGCCAAGAATGGGGACAGGGAGGGGGGAACACTGAAGCTTTCTTT. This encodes CASSQEWGQGGGNTEAFF.

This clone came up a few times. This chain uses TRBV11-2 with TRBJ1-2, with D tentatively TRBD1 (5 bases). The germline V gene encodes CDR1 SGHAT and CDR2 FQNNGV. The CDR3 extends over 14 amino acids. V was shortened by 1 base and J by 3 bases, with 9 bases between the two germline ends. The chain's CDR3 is CASSLGRDHYGYTF. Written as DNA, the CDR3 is TGTGCCAGCAGCTTAGGAAGGGACCACTATGGCTACACCTTC. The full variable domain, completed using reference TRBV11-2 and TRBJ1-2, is EAGVAQSPRYKIIEKRQSVAFWCNPISGHATLYWYQQILGQGPKLLIQFQNNGVVDDSQLPKDRFSAERLKGVDSTLKIQPAKLEDSAVYLCASSLGRDHYGYTFGSGTRLTVV.

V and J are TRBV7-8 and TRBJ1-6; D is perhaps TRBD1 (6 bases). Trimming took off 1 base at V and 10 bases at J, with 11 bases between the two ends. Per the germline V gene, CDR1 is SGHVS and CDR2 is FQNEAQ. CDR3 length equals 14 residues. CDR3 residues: CASSLVQQGSPLHF. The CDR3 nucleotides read TGTGCCAGCAGCTTAGTACAGCAGGGGTCACCCCTCCACTTT.

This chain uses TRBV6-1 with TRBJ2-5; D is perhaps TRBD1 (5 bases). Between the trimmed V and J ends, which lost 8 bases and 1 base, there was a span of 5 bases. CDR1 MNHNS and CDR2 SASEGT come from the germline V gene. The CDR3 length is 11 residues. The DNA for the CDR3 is TGTGCCAGCGACAGCCAAGAGACCCAGTACTTC. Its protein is CASDSQETQYF.

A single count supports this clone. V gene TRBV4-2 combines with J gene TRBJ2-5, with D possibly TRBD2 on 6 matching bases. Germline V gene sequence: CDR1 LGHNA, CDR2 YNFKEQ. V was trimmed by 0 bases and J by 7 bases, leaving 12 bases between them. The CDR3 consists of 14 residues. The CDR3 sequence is CASSQEGMEGTQYF. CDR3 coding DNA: TGTGCCAGCAGCCAAGAGGGGATGGAGGGGACCCAGTACTTC.

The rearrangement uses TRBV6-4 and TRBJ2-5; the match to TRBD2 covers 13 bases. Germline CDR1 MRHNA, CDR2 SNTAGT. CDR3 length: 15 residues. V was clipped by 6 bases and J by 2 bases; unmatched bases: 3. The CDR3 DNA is TGTGCCAGCAGCCGACTAGCGGGGGGTCAAGAGACCCAGTACTTC. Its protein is CASSRLAGGQETQYF.

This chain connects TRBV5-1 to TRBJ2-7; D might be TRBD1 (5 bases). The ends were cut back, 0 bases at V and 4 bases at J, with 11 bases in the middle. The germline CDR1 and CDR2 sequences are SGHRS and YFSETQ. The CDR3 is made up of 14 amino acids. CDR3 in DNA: TGCGCCAGCAGCTTGGACAGGAGCGCATACGAGCAGTACTTC. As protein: CASSLDRSAYEQYF.

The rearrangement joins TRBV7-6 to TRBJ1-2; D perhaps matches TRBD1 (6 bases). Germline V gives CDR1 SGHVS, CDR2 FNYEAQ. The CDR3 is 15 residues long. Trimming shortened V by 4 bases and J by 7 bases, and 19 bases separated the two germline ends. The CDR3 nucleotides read TGTGCCAGCAGCTCCCCCAACGTGGGGGCTAGTGGCTACACCTTC. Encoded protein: CASSSPNVGASGYTF. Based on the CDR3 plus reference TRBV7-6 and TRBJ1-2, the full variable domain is GAGVSQSPRYKVTKRGQDVALRCDPISGHVSLYWYRQALGQGPEFLTYFNYEAQQDKSGLPNDRFSAERPEGSISTLTIQRTEQRDSAMYRCASSSPNVGASGYTFGSGTRLTVV.

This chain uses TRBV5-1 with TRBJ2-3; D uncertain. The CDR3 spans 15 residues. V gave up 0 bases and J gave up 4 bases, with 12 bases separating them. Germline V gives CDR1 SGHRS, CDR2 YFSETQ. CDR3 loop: CASSLEGRASDTQYF. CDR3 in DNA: TGCGCCAGCAGCTTGGAAGGCCGCGCCTCAGATACGCAGTATTTT.

In DNA form, the CDR3 reads TGTGCCAGTAGTAGGGGACAGGGCCAAAATTCACCCCTCCACTTT. Translated, it gives CASSRGQGQNSPLHF. V gene TRBV19 combines with J gene TRBJ1-6; 9 bases are shared with TRBD1. CDR1 LNHDA and CDR2 SQIVND come from the germline V gene (reference sequence). This CDR3 has 15 residues. Losses at the gene ends were 4 bases for V and 7 bases for J; bases not matched to a gene: 5.

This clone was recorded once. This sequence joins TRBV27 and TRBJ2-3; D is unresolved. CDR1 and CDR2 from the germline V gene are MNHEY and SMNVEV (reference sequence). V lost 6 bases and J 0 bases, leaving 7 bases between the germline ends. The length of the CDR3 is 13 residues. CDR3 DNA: TGTGCCAGCAGGTCCGGGAGCACAGATACGCAGTATTTT. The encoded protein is CASRSGSTDTQYF.

CDR3 in DNA: TGCGCCAGCAGCCAGCGGGAGTCGGGCGAGCAGTACTTC. Its translation is CASSQRESGEQYF. This chain uses TRBV4-1 with TRBJ2-7, with 7 bases fitting TRBD2. The CDR3 loop spans 13 amino acids. Trimming removed 3 bases from V and 6 bases from J; junction bases left unmatched: 5. Germline CDR1 MGHRA, CDR2 YSYEKL.

The CDR3 region is CASSRHREPYGYTF. CDR3 nucleotides: TGTGCCAGCAGCAGACACAGGGAGCCCTATGGCTACACCTTC. The rearrangement links TRBV5-5 to TRBJ1-2, with TRBD1 as a possible D gene (6 bases). From germline, CDR1 is SGHKS and CDR2 YYEKEE (reference sequence). The V end lost 4 bases, the J end lost 4 bases, and 14 bases lay between the germline ends. This CDR3 has 14 residues.

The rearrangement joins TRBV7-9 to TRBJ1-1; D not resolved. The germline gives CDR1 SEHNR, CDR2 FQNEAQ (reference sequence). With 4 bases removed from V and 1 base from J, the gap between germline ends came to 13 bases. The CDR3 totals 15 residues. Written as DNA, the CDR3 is TGTGCCAGCAGCTCTGAAGGGATTAAGAACACTGAAGCTTTCTTT. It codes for CASSSEGIKNTEAFF.